This T cell receptor (beta chain) originates from a study of shared clonotypes between healthy human individuals. Findings of the study overall: Exclusively blood specimens were collected; tissue repertoires likely differ. Four donors shared roughly 5% of their naive CD4 clonotypes. Non-shared clonotypes showed lower generation probabilities than clonotypes common to all four donors.

Sequencing was performed with immunoSEQ multiplex PCR; in TCRdb, only in-frame clones are kept and a portion is missing. The sample carries approximately 1.9 million clones, around 95% recorded once. To note about this clone: What it binds is unknown.

The V gene lost 5 bases and the J gene lost 2 bases, with 13 bases spanning the gap. The CDR3 runs 14 residues. Germline CDR1 reads SEHNR; CDR2 reads FQNEAQ (reference sequence). Terminally differentiated effector memory CD45RA+ cells were left out of the naive CD8 fraction, which was CD45RO-negative and positively selected for CCR7. The sequence was collected from a man between 18 and 29 years old in good health. Some clones in this sample may be carry-over from other donors' samples. The J gene is TRBJ2-7, the V gene TRBV7-9; perhaps TRBD1 as D (5 bases). The sample taken for sequencing was naive CD8+ T cells from PBMCs. CDR3 in DNA: TGTGCCAGCAGCGAAAAGGGGTCACCCTACGAGCAGTACTTC. It translates to CASSEKGSPYEQYF.